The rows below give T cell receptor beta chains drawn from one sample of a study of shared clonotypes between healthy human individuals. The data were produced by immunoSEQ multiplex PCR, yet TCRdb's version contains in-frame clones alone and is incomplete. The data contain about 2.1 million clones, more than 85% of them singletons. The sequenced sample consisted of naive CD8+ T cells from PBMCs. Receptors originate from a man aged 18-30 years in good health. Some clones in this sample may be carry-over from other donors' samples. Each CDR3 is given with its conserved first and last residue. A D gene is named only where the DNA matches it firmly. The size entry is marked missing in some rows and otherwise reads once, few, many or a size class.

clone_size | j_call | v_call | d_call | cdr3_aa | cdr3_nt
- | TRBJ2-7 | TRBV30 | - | CAWRDLLRASYEQYF | TGTGCCTGGAGGGATCTATTGAGGGCCTCCTACGAGCAGTACTTC
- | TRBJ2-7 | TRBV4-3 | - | CASSHGRSSYEQYF | TGCGCCAGCAGCCACGGACGAAGCTCCTACGAGCAGTACTTC
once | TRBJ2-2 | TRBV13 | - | CASSLDQTGELFF | TGTGCCAGCAGCTTGGACCAAACCGGGGAGCTGTTTTTT
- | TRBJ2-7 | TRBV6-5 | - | CASSQGLGLREQYF | TGTGCCAGCAGTCAGGGATTGGGCCTACGAGAGCAGTACTTC
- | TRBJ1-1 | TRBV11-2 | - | CASSFYGRTEAFF | TGTGCCAGCAGCTTCTACGGGCGGACTGAAGCTTTCTTT
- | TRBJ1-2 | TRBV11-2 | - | CASSLGHVRGYTF | TGTGCCAGCAGCTTAGGTCACGTCCGGGGCTACACCTTC
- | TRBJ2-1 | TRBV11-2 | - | CASSFALGASSSYNEQFF | TGTGCCAGCAGCTTTGCCCTGGGGGCCTCGAGCTCCTACAATGAGCAGTTCTTC
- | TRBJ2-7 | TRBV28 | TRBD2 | CASSLGLDSIYEQYF | TGTGCCAGCAGCCTCGGACTAGATAGCATTTACGAGCAGTACTTC
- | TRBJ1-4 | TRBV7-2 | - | CASSLPQEGGTNEKLFF | TGTGCCAGCAGCTTACCTCAGGAAGGGGGGACTAATGAAAAACTGTTTTTT
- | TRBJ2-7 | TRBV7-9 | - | CASSPRNGPDSYEQYF | TGTGCCAGCAGCCCCCGTAACGGGCCAGACTCCTACGAGCAGTACTTC
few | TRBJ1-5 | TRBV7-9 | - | CASSSEGNQPQHF | TGTGCCAGCAGCTCCGAGGGCAATCAGCCCCAGCATTTT
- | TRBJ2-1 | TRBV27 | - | CAAGYNEQFF | TGTGCTGCTGGGTACAATGAGCAGTTCTTC
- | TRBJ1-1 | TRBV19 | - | CASSIPRRDGEAFF | TGTGCCAGTAGTATCCCACGGAGAGATGGTGAAGCTTTCTTT
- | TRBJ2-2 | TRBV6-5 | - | CASSLADTNTGELFF | TGTGCCAGCAGTCTAGCAGATACGAACACCGGGGAGCTGTTTTTT
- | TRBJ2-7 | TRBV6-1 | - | CASITGTLSSYEQYF | TGTGCCAGCATTACCGGGACGCTAAGCTCCTACGAGCAGTACTTC